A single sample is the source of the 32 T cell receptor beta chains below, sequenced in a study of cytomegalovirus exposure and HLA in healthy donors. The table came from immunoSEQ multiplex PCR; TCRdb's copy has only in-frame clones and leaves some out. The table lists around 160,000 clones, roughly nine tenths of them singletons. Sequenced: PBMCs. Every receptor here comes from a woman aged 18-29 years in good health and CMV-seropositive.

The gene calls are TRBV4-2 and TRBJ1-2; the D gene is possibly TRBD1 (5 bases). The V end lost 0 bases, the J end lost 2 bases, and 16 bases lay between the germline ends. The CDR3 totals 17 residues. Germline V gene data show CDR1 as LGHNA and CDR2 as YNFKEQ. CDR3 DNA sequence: TGTGCCAGCAGCCAAGATCCCTGGCAGGGAGGGAACTATGGCTACACCTTC. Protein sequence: CASSQDPWQGGNYGYTF.

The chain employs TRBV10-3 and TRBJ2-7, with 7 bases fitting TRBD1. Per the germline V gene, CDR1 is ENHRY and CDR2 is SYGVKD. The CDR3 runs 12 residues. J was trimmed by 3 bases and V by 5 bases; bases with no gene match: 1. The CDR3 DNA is TGTGCCATCAGTCGGGACAGCTACGAGCAGTACTTC. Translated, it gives CAISRDSYEQYF.

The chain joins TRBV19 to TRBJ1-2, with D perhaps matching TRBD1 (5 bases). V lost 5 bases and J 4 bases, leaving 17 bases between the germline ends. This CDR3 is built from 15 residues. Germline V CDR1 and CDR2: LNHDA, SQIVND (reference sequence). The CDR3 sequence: CASSSTGTEPYGYTF. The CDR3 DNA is TGTGCCAGTAGTTCGACCGGGACTGAGCCCTATGGCTACACCTTC.

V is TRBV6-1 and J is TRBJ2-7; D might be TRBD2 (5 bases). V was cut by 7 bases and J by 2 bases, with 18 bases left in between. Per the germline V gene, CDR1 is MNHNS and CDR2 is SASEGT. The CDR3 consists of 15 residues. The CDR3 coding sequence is TGTGCCAGCACTTCCGGCGCGGGTACAGCCTACGAGCAGTACTTC. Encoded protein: CASTSGAGTAYEQYF.

CDR3 DNA: TGCGCCAGCAGCCCCCCCCTCACCGGGGAGCTGTTTTTT. This translates into CASSPPLTGELFF. V gene TRBV5-1 combines with J gene TRBJ2-2; no firm D call. Per the germline V gene, CDR1 is SGHRS and CDR2 is YFSETQ. Between the trimmed V and J ends, which lost 4 bases and 4 bases, there was a span of 8 bases. The CDR3 is made up of 13 amino acids.

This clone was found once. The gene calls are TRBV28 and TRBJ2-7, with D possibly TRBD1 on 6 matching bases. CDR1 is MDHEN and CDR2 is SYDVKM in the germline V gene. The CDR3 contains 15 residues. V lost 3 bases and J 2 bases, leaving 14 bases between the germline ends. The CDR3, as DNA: TGTGCCAGCAGTTTCAATACAGGGACCCCCTACGAGCAGTACTTC. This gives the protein CASSFNTGTPYEQYF.

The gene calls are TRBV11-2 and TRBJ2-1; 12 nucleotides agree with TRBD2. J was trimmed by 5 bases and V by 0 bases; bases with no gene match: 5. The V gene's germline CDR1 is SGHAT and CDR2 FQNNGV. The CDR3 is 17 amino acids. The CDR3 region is CASSLERLAGANNEQFF. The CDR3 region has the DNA TGTGCCAGCAGCTTAGAGCGACTAGCGGGGGCTAACAATGAGCAGTTCTTC.

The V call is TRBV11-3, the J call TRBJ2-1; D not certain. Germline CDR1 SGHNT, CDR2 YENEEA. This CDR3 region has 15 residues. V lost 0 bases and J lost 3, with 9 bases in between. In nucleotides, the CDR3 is TGTGCCAGCAGCTTAGAGGTGGCTGGCTACAATGAGCAGTTCTTC. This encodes CASSLEVAGYNEQFF.

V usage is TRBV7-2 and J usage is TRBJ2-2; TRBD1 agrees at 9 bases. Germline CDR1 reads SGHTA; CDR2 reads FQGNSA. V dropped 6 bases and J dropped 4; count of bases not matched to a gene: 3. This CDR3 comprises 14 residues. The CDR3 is CASRGQGLTGELFF. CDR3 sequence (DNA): TGTGCCAGCAGGGGACAGGGACTCACCGGGGAGCTGTTTTTT.

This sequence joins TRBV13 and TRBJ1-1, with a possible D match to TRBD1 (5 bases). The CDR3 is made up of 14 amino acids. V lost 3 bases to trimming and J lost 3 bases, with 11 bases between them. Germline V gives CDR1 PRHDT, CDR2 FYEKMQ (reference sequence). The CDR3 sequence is CASSLGGADTEAFF. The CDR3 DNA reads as TGTGCCAGCAGCTTGGGAGGGGCAGACACTGAAGCTTTCTTT.

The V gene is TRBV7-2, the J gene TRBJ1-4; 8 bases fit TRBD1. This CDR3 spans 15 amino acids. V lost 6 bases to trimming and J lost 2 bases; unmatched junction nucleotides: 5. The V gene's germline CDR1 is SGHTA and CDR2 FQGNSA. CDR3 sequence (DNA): TGTGCCAGCAGTGCACAGGGGGGGACTAATGAAAAACTGTTTTTT. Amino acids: CASSAQGGTNEKLFF.

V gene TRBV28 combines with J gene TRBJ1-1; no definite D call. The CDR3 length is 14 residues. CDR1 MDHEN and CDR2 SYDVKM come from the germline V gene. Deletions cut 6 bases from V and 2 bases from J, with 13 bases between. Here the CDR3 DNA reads TGTGCCAGCAGCTACTATACGGTTAACACTGAAGCTTTCTTT. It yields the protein CASSYYTVNTEAFF.

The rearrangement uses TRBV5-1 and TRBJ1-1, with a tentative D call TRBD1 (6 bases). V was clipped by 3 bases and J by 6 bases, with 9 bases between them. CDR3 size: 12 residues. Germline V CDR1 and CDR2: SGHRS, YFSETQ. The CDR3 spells CASSSEGAEAFF. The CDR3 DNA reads TGCGCCAGCAGCTCCGAGGGGGCTGAAGCTTTCTTT.

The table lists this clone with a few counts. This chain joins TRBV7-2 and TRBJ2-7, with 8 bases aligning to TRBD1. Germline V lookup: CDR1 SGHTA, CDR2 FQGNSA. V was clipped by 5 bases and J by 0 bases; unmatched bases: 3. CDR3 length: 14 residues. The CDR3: CASSPTGGSYEQYF. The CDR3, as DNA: TGTGCCAGCAGCCCCACAGGGGGCTCCTACGAGCAGTACTTC.

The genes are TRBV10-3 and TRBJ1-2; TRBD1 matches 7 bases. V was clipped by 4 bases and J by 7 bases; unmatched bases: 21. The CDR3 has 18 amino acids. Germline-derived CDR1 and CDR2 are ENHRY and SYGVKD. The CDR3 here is CAISGDLGTAAGYVGYTF. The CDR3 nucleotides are TGTGCCATCAGTGGGGACCTCGGGACAGCCGCGGGTTATGTTGGCTACACCTTC.

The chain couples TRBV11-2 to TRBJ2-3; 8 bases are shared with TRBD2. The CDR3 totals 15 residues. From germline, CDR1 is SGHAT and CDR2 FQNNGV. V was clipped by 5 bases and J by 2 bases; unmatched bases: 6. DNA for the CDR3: TGTGCCAGCAGCCCAGCGGGGGTTTCCACAGATACGCAGTATTTT. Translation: CASSPAGVSTDTQYF.

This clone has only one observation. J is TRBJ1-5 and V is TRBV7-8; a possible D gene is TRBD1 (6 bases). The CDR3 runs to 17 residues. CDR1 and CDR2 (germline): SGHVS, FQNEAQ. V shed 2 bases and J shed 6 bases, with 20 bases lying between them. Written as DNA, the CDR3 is TGTGCCAGCAGCTTAAGCCCCCCGGGGCAGGGGAGTCAGCCCCAGCATTTT. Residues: CASSLSPPGQGSQPQHF.

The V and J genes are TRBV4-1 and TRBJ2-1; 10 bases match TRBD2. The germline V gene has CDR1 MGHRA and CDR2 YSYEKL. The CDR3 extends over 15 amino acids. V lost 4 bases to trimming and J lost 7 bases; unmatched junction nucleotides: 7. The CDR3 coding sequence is TGCGCCAGCAGCCGGGGATCTAGCGGGGGTAATGAGCAGTTCTTC. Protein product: CASSRGSSGGNEQFF.

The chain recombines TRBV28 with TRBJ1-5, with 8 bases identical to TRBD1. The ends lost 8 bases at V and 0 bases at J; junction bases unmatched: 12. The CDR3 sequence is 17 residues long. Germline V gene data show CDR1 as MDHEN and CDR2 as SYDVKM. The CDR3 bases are TGTGCCAGCCGCCCGGGACAGGCTTTCGGTAGCAATCAGCCCCAGCATTTT. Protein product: CASRPGQAFGSNQPQHF.

The CDR3 coding sequence is TGTGCCAGCAGTGACAGGGCTACCTCCTACAATGAGCAGTTCTTC. Its translation is CASSDRATSYNEQFF. The chain employs TRBV25-1 and TRBJ2-1, with D possibly TRBD1 on 5 matching bases. CDR1 and CDR2 from the germline V gene are MGHDK and SYGVNS. The CDR3 is 15 residues long. V was clipped by 3 bases and J by 0 bases, with 9 bases between them. Supplemented by reference TRBV25-1 and TRBJ2-1, the full variable domain reads EADIYQTPRYLVIGTGKKITLECSQTMGHDKMYWYQQDPGMELHLIHYSYGVNSTEKGDLSSESTVSRIRTEHFPLTLESARPSHTSQYLCASSDRATSYNEQFFGPGTRLTVL.

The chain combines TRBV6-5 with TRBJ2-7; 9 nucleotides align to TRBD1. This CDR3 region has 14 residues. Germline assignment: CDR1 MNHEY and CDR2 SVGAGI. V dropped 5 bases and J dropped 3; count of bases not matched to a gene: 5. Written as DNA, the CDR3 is TGTGCCAGCAGTGACCGGGACAGGGTCTACGAGCAGTACTTC. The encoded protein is CASSDRDRVYEQYF.

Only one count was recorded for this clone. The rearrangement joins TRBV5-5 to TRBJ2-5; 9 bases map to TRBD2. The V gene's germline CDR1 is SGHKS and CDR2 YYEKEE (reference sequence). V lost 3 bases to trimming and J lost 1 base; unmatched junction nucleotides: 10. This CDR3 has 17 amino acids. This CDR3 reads CASSSGGLAGVQETQYF. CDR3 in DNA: TGTGCCAGCAGCTCGGGGGGATTAGCGGGAGTCCAAGAGACCCAGTACTTC.

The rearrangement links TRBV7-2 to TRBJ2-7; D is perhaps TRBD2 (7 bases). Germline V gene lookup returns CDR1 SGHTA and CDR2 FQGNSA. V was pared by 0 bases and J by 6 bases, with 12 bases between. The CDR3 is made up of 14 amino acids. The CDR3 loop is CASSLASGGSEQYF. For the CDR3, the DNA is TGTGCCAGCAGCTTAGCGTCGGGGGGCAGCGAGCAGTACTTC.

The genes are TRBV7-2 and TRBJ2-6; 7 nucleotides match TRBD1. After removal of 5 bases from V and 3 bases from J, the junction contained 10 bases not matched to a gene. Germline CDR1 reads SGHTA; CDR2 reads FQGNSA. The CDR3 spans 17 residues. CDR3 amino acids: CASSRGSGGVGANVLTF. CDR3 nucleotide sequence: TGTGCCAGCAGCCGAGGGTCAGGGGGAGTTGGGGCCAACGTCCTGACTTTC.

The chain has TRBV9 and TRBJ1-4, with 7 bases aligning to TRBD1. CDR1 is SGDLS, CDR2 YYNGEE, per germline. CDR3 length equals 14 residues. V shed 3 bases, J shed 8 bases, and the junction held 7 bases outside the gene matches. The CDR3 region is CASSATGNREKLFF. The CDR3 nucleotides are TGTGCCAGCAGCGCGACAGGGAATCGGGAAAAACTGTTTTTT.

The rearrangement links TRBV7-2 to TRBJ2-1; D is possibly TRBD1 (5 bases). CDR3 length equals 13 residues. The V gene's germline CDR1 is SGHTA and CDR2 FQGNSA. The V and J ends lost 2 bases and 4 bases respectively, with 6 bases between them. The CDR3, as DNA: TGTGCCAGCAGCTTACAGGGTTACAATGAGCAGTTCTTC. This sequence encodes CASSLQGYNEQFF.

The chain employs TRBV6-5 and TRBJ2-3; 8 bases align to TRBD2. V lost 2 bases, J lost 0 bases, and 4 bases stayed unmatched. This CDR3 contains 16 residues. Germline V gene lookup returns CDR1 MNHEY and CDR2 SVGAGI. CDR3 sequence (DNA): TGTGCCAGCAGTTACAGAGCGGGAGCCAGCACAGATACGCAGTATTTT. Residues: CASSYRAGASTDTQYF.

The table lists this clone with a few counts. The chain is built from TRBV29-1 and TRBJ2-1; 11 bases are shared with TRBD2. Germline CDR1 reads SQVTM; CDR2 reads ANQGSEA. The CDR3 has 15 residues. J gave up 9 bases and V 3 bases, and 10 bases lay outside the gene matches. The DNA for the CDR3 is TGCAGCGTTGAGCCCTTAGCGGGGGGGCATCCTGAGCAGTTCTTC. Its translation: CSVEPLAGGHPEQFF.

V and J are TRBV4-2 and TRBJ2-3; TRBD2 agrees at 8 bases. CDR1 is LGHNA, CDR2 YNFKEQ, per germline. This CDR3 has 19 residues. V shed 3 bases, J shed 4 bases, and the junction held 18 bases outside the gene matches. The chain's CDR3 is CASSQDSSFSGAVPDTQYF. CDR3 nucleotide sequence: TGTGCCAGCAGCCAGGACTCGAGCTTTAGCGGGGCAGTGCCAGATACGCAGTATTTT.

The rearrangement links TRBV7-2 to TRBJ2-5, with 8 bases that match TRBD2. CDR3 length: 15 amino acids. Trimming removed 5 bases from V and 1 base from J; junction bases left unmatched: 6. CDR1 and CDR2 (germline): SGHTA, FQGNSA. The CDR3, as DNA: TGTGCCAGCAGCCCCCAGACTAGCGTCCAAGAGACCCAGTACTTC. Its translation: CASSPQTSVQETQYF.

The CDR3, as DNA: TGTGCCAGTAGTATGGAACAGGTTCTCCCCAACTATGGCTACACCTTC. It yields the protein CASSMEQVLPNYGYTF. This chain uses TRBV19 with TRBJ1-2; weak D call: TRBD1 (5 bases). V was clipped by 3 bases and J by 2 bases, with 16 bases between them. The length of the CDR3 is 16 residues. CDR1 is LNHDA, CDR2 SQIVND, per germline (reference sequence).

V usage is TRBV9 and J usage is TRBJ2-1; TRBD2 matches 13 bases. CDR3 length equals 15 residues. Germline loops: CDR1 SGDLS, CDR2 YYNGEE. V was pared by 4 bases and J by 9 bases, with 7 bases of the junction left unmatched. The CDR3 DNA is TGTGCCAGCAGCCCTACTAGCGGGAGGGTGTCTGAGCAGTTCTTC. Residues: CASSPTSGRVSEQFF.